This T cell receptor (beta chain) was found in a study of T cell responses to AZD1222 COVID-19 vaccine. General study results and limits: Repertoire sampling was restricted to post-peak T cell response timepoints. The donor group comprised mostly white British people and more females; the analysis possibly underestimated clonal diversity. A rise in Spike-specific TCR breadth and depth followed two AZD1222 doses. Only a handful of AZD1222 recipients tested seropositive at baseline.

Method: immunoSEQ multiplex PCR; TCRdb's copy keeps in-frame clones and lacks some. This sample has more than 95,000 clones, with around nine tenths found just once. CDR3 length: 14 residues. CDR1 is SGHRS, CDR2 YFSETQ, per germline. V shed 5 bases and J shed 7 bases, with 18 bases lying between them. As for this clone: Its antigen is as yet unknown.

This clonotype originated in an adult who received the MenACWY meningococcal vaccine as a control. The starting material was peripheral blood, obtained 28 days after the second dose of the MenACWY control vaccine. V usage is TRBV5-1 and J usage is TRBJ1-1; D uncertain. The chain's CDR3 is CASRFSDGGVEAFF. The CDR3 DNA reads TGCGCCAGCAGATTTTCGGACGGCGGGGTTGAAGCTTTCTTT.